Listed here are 26 T cell receptor beta chains from one sample, sequenced in a study of blood T cell repertoires in COVID-19. TCRdb's copy holds only in-frame clones and misses some; the assay was immunoSEQ multiplex PCR. This sample has 300,000 to 400,000 clones, with approximately 90% found just once. Sequenced input: peripheral blood. Receptors originate from a woman under 40 with COVID-19, enrolled during active disease.

The chain has TRBV4-2 and TRBJ1-6; no firm D call. CDR1 and CDR2 (germline): LGHNA, YNFKEQ. The CDR3 totals 16 residues. The V and J ends lost 0 bases and 7 bases respectively, with 13 bases between them. CDR3 nucleotide sequence: TGTGCCAGCAGCCAAGATCCACTGGGCAAAAATTCACCCCTCCACTTT. It specifies CASSQDPLGKNSPLHF.

V usage is TRBV25-1 and J usage is TRBJ2-7, with D possibly TRBD1 on 5 matching bases. Germline V gives CDR1 MGHDK, CDR2 SYGVNS. V lost 9 bases and J 0 bases, leaving 15 bases between the germline ends. The CDR3 consists of 14 residues. The CDR3 DNA sequence: TGTGCCAGTGAGACTGGGGCTAGCTCCTACGAGCAGTACTTC. This sequence encodes CASETGASSYEQYF.

CDR3 nucleotides: TGTGCCAGCAGCCAAGCCTTAGGGGGCTTGCAGAAACTGTTTTTT. As protein: CASSQALGGLQKLFF. The chain combines TRBV4-2 with TRBJ1-4; 7 nucleotides agree with TRBD1. The CDR3 sequence is 15 residues long. The V gene end was trimmed by 1 base and the J gene end by 11 bases; junction bases not matched to a gene: 10. Germline V gene sequence: CDR1 LGHNA, CDR2 YNFKEQ.

The V gene is TRBV6-4, the J gene TRBJ2-3, with D possibly matching TRBD2 (6 bases). Trimming shortened V by 3 bases and J by 0 bases, and 10 bases separated the two germline ends. The V gene's germline CDR1 is MRHNA and CDR2 SNTAGT. The CDR3 loop spans 15 amino acids. The CDR3 nucleotides are TGTGCCAGCAGTGATGGAGGGACTAGCACAGATACGCAGTATTTT. It translates to CASSDGGTSTDTQYF.

Only a few counts were recorded for this clone. The chain has TRBV19 and TRBJ1-4, with no clear D. Germline CDR1 is LNHDA and CDR2 is SQIVND (reference sequence). V was shortened by 4 bases and J by 4 bases, with 13 bases between the two germline ends. The CDR3 is 15 residues long. The CDR3 spells CASSTRALGNEKLFF. CDR3 DNA sequence: TGTGCCAGTAGTACCCGAGCGCTTGGTAATGAAAAACTGTTTTTT.

The chain is built from TRBV5-1 and TRBJ2-7; TRBD2 matches 7 bases. Losses at the gene ends were 0 bases for V and 2 bases for J; bases not matched to a gene: 8. The CDR3 totals 16 residues. Looked up from germline, CDR1 is SGHRS and CDR2 is YFSETQ. The CDR3 is CASSLDWTRLTYEQYF. The CDR3 nucleotides read TGCGCCAGCAGCTTGGATTGGACTAGATTAACCTACGAGCAGTACTTC.

V and J are TRBV7-2 and TRBJ2-2; TRBD2 matches 12 bases. Losses at the gene ends were 4 bases for V and 4 bases for J; bases not matched to a gene: 4. Germline V gene data show CDR1 as SGHTA and CDR2 as FQGNSA. The CDR3 has 16 residues. CDR3 in DNA: TGTGCCAGCAGCTCTAGCGGGGGGGCCTCCACCGGGGAGCTGTTTTTT. Protein sequence: CASSSSGGASTGELFF.

The rearrangement joins TRBV9 to TRBJ1-6; 10 bases match TRBD1. Germline values: CDR1 SGDLS, CDR2 YYNGEE. The J segment lost 6 bases and the V segment lost 3 bases, leaving 3 bases of the junction unmatched. This CDR3 contains 15 residues. CDR3 region: CASSEGQGFNSPLHF. DNA for the CDR3: TGTGCCAGCAGCGAGGGACAGGGGTTTAATTCACCCCTCCACTTT.

This clone was seen only a few times. The chain joins TRBV4-2 to TRBJ2-1; 10 bases fit TRBD1. V was pared by 1 base and J by 9 bases, with 6 bases of the junction left unmatched. Germline V CDR1 and CDR2: LGHNA, YNFKEQ. This CDR3 is 15 amino acids long. DNA of the CDR3: TGTGCCAGCAGCCAAGGCGGGACAGGGGTTGGTGAGCAGTTCTTC. Translation: CASSQGGTGVGEQFF.

The V and J genes are TRBV7-2 and TRBJ1-4; D gene unclear. Per germline, CDR1 SGHTA and CDR2 FQGNSA. V shed 2 bases and J shed 3 bases, with 13 bases lying between them. The CDR3 runs to 16 residues. CDR3 protein: CASSLNLYEANEKLFF. CDR3 sequence (DNA): TGTGCCAGCAGCTTAAACCTTTATGAGGCTAATGAAAAACTGTTTTTT.

This sequence joins TRBV5-4 and TRBJ2-1, with 9 bases lining up with TRBD2. J gave up 5 bases and V 0 bases, and 3 bases lay outside the gene matches. The CDR3 has 15 amino acids. Looked up from germline, CDR1 is SGHNT and CDR2 is YYREEE (reference sequence). CDR3 region: CASSLVAGENNEQFF. The DNA for the CDR3 is TGTGCCAGCAGCTTGGTAGCGGGAGAAAACAATGAGCAGTTCTTC. Filled out from reference TRBV5-4 and TRBJ2-1, the complete variable domain reads ETGVTQSPTHLIKTRGQQVTLRCSSQSGHNTVSWYQQALGQGPQFIFQYYREEENGRGNFPPRFSGLQFPNYSSELNVNALELDDSALYLCASSLVAGENNEQFFGPGTRLTVL.

V usage is TRBV25-1 and J usage is TRBJ1-1; maybe TRBD1 (5 bases). V lost 1 base and J lost 3, with 15 bases in between. Germline CDR1 MGHDK, CDR2 SYGVNS. The CDR3 covers 16 residues. The CDR3 DNA sequence: TGTGCCAGCAGTGAATTTTCAGGAGGGGAACACACTGAAGCTTTCTTT. As protein: CASSEFSGGEHTEAFF.

This clone was observed a single time. The genes are TRBV2 and TRBJ1-1; no clear D. This CDR3 comprises 13 residues. V dropped 5 bases and J dropped 1 base, with 8 bases sitting between them. Germline assignment: CDR1 SNHLY and CDR2 FYNNEI. The CDR3 region has the DNA TGTGCCAGCAGTTATACACGGAACACTGAAGCTTTCTTT. This gives the protein CASSYTRNTEAFF.

This clone was seen once. V is TRBV7-8 and J is TRBJ1-5; TRBD1 might be the D (5 bases). The CDR3 spans 14 residues. Germline CDR1 reads SGHVS; CDR2 reads FQNEAQ. The germline V and J ends were trimmed by 5 bases and 3 bases, with 11 bases remaining between them. In DNA, the CDR3 is TGTGCCAGCAGCGTACCGGGGGTCAATCAGCCCCAGCATTTT. This translates into CASSVPGVNQPQHF.

The chain carries TRBV9 and TRBJ1-1; D is unclear. The CDR3 totals 15 residues. Germline values: CDR1 SGDLS, CDR2 YYNGEE. The V end was cut by 0 bases, the J end by 0 bases, with 9 bases between. The CDR3 is CASSVETGLNTEAFF. Written as DNA, the CDR3 is TGTGCCAGCAGCGTAGAAACGGGTTTGAACACTGAAGCTTTCTTT. Complete variable domain (other parts from reference TRBV9 and TRBJ1-1): DSGVTQTPKHLITATGQRVTLRCSPRSGDLSVYWYQQSLDQGLQFLIQYYNGEERAKGNILERFSAQQFPDLHSELNLSSLELGDSALYFCASSVETGLNTEAFFGQGTRLTVV.

V gene TRBV19 combines with J gene TRBJ1-1; the match to TRBD1 covers 8 bases. Per germline, CDR1 LNHDA and CDR2 SQIVND (reference sequence). Trimming at V came to 7 bases and at J to 11 bases, leaving 12 bases not matched to a gene. The CDR3 has 13 residues. CDR3 sequence reads: CASTSAGGSMAFF. As DNA, the CDR3 is TGTGCCAGTACTTCTGCAGGGGGCTCAATGGCTTTCTTT.

The chain employs TRBV7-6 and TRBJ2-3; TRBD1 aligns across 8 bases. This CDR3 region has 15 residues. The V segment lost 5 bases and the J segment 0 bases; nucleotides outside the gene matches: 4. Per germline, CDR1 SGHVS and CDR2 FNYEAQ. CDR3 loop: CASSPRTGSTDTQYF. The CDR3 nucleotides read TGTGCCAGCAGCCCCAGGACAGGGAGCACAGATACGCAGTATTTT.

This clone was seen a few times. V usage is TRBV4-2 and J usage is TRBJ2-3; 8 bases match TRBD1. Trimming removed 0 bases from V and 5 bases from J; junction bases left unmatched: 10. The germline V gene encodes CDR1 LGHNA and CDR2 YNFKEQ. The CDR3 has 17 residues. The CDR3 reads CASSQESARGHLDTQYF. CDR3 sequence (DNA): TGTGCCAGCAGCCAAGAGTCGGCCAGGGGGCATTTAGATACGCAGTATTTT.

This chain joins TRBV13 and TRBJ1-2; 8 bases map to TRBD1. Trimming cost V 0 bases and J 4 bases; bases outside gene matches: 10. The CDR3 spans 17 residues. Germline V gene data show CDR1 as PRHDT and CDR2 as FYEKMQ (reference sequence). The CDR3 protein is CASSLGGTGISVYGYTF. Here the CDR3 DNA reads TGTGCCAGCAGCTTAGGCGGGACAGGAATTAGTGTCTATGGCTACACCTTC.

This chain uses TRBV5-1 with TRBJ1-2; TRBD1 aligns across 7 bases. Germline CDR1 is SGHRS and CDR2 is YFSETQ. This CDR3 region has 15 residues. V trimming: 3 bases; J trimming: 2 bases; junction bases outside the gene matches: 7. The CDR3 DNA reads as TGCGCCAGCAGCTCGGCAGGGGGTTCGAACTATGGCTACACCTTC. This encodes CASSSAGGSNYGYTF.

The sample holds one count of this clone. The J gene is TRBJ1-3, the V gene TRBV7-8; D possibly corresponds to TRBD1 (5 bases). Trimming shortened V by 1 base and J by 0 bases, and 13 bases separated the two germline ends. The CDR3 runs to 17 residues. Per the germline V gene, CDR1 is SGHVS and CDR2 is FQNEAQ. The CDR3 loop is CASSLGVWGSSGNTIYF. Written as DNA, the CDR3 is TGTGCCAGCAGCTTAGGAGTTTGGGGCAGCTCTGGAAACACCATATATTTT.

This chain uses TRBV7-9 with TRBJ1-6, with TRBD1 identical over 8 bases. This CDR3 has 14 amino acids. CDR1 is SEHNR, CDR2 FQNEAQ, per germline (reference sequence). V shed 6 bases, J shed 6 bases, and the junction held 4 bases outside the gene matches. Here the CDR3 reads CASRNRGSNSPLHF. In DNA form, the CDR3 reads TGTGCCAGCAGGAACAGGGGGTCTAATTCACCCCTCCACTTT.

The chain is built from TRBV18 and TRBJ1-2; 7 bases are shared with TRBD1. V lost 4 bases and J lost 6; bases outside the gene matches: 11. The CDR3 contains 15 residues. In germline, CDR1 is KGHSH, CDR2 LQKENI. CDR3 loop: CASSLGTVLGDGYTF. The DNA of the CDR3 is TGTGCCAGCTCACTCGGGACAGTGTTGGGAGATGGCTACACCTTC.

This clone is a singleton in its sample. The chain employs TRBV15 and TRBJ2-1; TRBD2 agrees at 15 bases. The CDR3 extends over 17 amino acids. The germline gives CDR1 LNHNV, CDR2 YYDKDF (reference sequence). V lost 3 bases, J lost 4 bases, and 4 bases stayed unmatched. CDR3 DNA sequence: TGTGCCACCAGCAGCGGGACTAGCGGGGGGATGTACAATGAGCAGTTCTTC. Translation: CATSSGTSGGMYNEQFF.

The chain joins TRBV19 to TRBJ2-3; 9 nucleotides agree with TRBD1. Germline V lookup: CDR1 LNHDA, CDR2 SQIVND (reference sequence). This CDR3 is built from 15 residues. The J segment lost 5 bases and the V segment lost 5 bases, leaving 8 bases of the junction unmatched. As DNA, the CDR3 is TGTGCCAGTAGTTCGTGGGACAGGGTTGAAGATACGCAGTATTTT. This sequence encodes CASSSWDRVEDTQYF. The full variable domain, rest sourced from reference TRBV19 and TRBJ2-3, is DGGITQSPKYLFRKEGQNVTLSCEQNLNHDAMYWYRQDPGQGLRLIYYSQIVNDFQKGDIAEGYSVSREKKESFPLTVTSAQKNPTAFYLCASSSWDRVEDTQYFGPGTRLTVL.

The chain uses TRBV6-2 or TRBV6-3 and TRBJ1-2; D unclear. CDR3 length: 13 amino acids. The V end lost 4 bases, the J end lost 8 bases, and 14 bases lay between the germline ends. Germline CDR1 is MNHEY and CDR2 is SVGEGT. The CDR3, as DNA: TGTGCCAGCAGTTCGACACTGATCGGCGGCTACACCTTC. Translated: CASSSTLIGGYTF.